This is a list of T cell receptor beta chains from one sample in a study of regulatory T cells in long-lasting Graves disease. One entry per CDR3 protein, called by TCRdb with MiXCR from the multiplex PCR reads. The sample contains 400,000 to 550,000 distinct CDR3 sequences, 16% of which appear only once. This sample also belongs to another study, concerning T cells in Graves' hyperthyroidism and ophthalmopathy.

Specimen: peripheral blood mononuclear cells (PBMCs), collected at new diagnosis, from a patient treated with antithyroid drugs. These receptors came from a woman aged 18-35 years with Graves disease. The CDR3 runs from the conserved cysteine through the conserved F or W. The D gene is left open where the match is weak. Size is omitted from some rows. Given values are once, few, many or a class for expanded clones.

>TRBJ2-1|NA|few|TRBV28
CASSLRTEYNEQFF
TGTGCCAGCAGTTTAAGGACCGAATACAATGAGCAGTTCTTC
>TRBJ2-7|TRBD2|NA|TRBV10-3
CAISGLAGGPYEQYF
TGTGCCATCAGTGGACTAGCGGGAGGGCCCTACGAGCAGTACTTC
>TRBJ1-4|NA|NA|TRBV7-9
CASRDRGGREKLFF
TGTGCCAGCAGAGATCGAGGGGGGCGCGAAAAACTGTTTTTT
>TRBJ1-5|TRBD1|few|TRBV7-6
CASSSQTGEPHQPQHF
TGTGCCAGCAGCTCCCAAACAGGGGAACCACATCAGCCCCAGCATTTT
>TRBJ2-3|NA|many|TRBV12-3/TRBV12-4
CASSELGADTQYF
TGTGCCAGCAGCGAGCTTGGGGCAGATACGCAGTATTTT
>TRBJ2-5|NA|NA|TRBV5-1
CASSFGQIQETQYF
TGCGCCAGCAGCTTCGGACAGATCCAAGAGACCCAGTACTTC
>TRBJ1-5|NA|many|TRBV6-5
CASSYSWGEGQPQHF
TGTGCCAGCAGTTACAGTTGGGGGGAAGGTCAGCCCCAGCATTTT
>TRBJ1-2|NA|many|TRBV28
CASRTGLAYGYTF
TGTGCCAGCAGAACAGGGCTCGCCTATGGCTACACCTTC
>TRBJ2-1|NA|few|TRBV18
CASSPRRGDEQFF
TGTGCCAGCTCACCAAGGAGGGGAGATGAGCAGTTCTTC
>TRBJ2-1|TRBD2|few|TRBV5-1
CASSGTSAKSSYNEQFF
TGCGCCAGCAGTGGGACTAGCGCCAAGAGCTCCTACAATGAGCAGTTCTTC
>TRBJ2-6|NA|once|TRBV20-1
CSATGPLQSGANVLTF
TGCAGTGCTACGGGACCCCTCCAGTCTGGGGCCAACGTCCTGACTTTC
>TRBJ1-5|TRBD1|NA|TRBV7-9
CASSLVPTGGDEPQHF
TGTGCCAGCAGCTTAGTCCCTACAGGGGGCGATGAGCCCCAGCATTTT
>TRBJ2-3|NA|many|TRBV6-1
CASSESADTQYF
TGTGCCAGTAGTGAGAGTGCAGATACGCAGTATTTT
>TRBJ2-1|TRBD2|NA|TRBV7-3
CASSLLASGRSSSYNEQFF
TGTGCCAGCAGCTTATTGGCTAGCGGGCGCTCCAGCTCCTACAATGAGCAGTTCTTC
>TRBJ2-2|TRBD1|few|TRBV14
CASSQTGTANTGELFF
TGTGCCAGCAGCCAAACCGGGACAGCGAACACCGGGGAGCTGTTTTTT
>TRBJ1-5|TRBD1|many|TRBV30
CAWNRDSHQPQHF
TGTGCCTGGAACCGGGACAGCCATCAGCCCCAGCATTTT
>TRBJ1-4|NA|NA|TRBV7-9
CASSLGINEKLFF
TGTGCCAGCAGCTTAGGGATTAATGAAAAACTGTTTTTT
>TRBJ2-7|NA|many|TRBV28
CASSSHGLGGAGEQYF
TGTGCCAGCAGTTCCCATGGTTTGGGGGGCGCGGGGGAGCAGTACTTC
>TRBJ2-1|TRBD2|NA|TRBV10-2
CASSELAGINNEQFF
TGCGCCAGCAGTGAGCTAGCGGGGATCAACAATGAGCAGTTCTTC
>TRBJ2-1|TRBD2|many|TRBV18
CASSPNHPGTSTNEQFF
TGTGCCAGCTCACCAAACCATCCAGGGACTAGCACCAATGAGCAGTTCTTC
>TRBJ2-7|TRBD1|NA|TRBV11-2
CASSHGQGAYYEQYF
TGTGCCAGCAGCCATGGCCAGGGGGCCTACTACGAGCAGTACTTC
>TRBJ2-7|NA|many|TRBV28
CASEPATAAYEQYF
TGTGCCAGCGAACCCGCGACAGCTGCCTACGAGCAGTACTTC
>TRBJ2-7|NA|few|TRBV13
CASSSSSASTYEQYF
TGTGCCAGCAGCAGTTCTAGCGCCTCGACCTACGAGCAGTACTTC
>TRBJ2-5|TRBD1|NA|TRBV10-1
CASSGGGPQETQYF
TGCGCCAGCAGTGGAGGGGGCCCCCAAGAGACCCAGTACTTC
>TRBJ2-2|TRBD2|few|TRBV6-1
CASSGLAGGPSGELFF
TGTGCCAGCAGTGGACTAGCGGGAGGGCCGTCCGGGGAGCTGTTTTTT
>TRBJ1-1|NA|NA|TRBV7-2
CASSLFSSGQNTEAFF
TGTGCCAGCAGCTTATTTTCTTCGGGACAGAACACTGAAGCTTTCTTT
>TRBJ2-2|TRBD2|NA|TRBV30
CAWNAPLSGRARELFF
TGTGCCTGGAATGCTCCCTTAAGCGGGAGGGCCAGGGAGCTGTTTTTT
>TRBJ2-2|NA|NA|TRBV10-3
CAIKGRETNTGELFF
TGTGCCATCAAGGGGCGGGAAACGAACACCGGGGAGCTGTTTTTT